The 30 T cell receptor beta chains reported below all come from one sample, sequenced in a study of early T cells in non-severe SARS-CoV-2 infection. TCRdb reprocessed the 5' RACE reads via MiXCR and lists one record per CDR3 protein. The repertoire holds 55,000 to 75,000 distinct CDR3 sequences, with 7.7% as singletons. Input material: whole blood. These receptors were taken from an adult who was a healthcare worker with PCR-confirmed SARS-CoV-2 infection or an uninfected control (not recorded which).

The J gene is TRBJ1-2, the V gene TRBV28, with 12 bases that match TRBD1. V was clipped by 3 bases and J by 7 bases; unmatched bases: 9. Germline CDR1 MDHEN, CDR2 SYDVKM. The CDR3 runs 16 residues. CDR3 sequence reads: CASSLTPGQGAGGYTF. The CDR3 DNA reads as TGTGCCAGCAGTTTGACACCGGGACAGGGGGCTGGTGGCTACACCTTC.

Ten or more counts support this clonotype. The chain employs TRBV7-3 and TRBJ2-1; TRBD2 matches at 7 bases. V lost 3 bases, J lost 9 bases, and 11 bases stayed unmatched. CDR1 SGHTA and CDR2 FQGTGA come from the germline V gene. This CDR3 spans 15 amino acids. This chain's CDR3 is CASSFTSASDSEQFF. In nucleotides, the CDR3 is TGTGCCAGCAGCTTCACTAGCGCTAGTGATAGTGAGCAGTTCTTC.

This clonotype came up many times. The genes are TRBV5-1 and TRBJ1-1, with unresolved D. The CDR3 consists of 12 residues. Per germline, CDR1 SGHRS and CDR2 YFSETQ. Trimming removed 6 bases at V and 6 bases at J, with 12 bases between. The CDR3 loop is CASNGREPEAFF. For the CDR3, the DNA is TGCGCCAGCAACGGACGGGAGCCTGAAGCTTTCTTT. Drawing the rest from reference TRBV5-1 and TRBJ1-1, the complete variable domain is KAGVTQTPRYLIKTRGQQVTLSCSPISGHRSVSWYQQTPGQGLQFLFEYFSETQRNKGNFPGRFSGRQFSNSRSEMNVSTLELGDSALYLCASNGREPEAFFGQGTRLTVV.

The chain combines TRBV5-1 with TRBJ1-1; D is unresolved. Trimming took 0 bases from V and 0 from J, leaving 12 bases between them. The CDR3 consists of 16 residues. Germline values: CDR1 SGHRS, CDR2 YFSETQ. The CDR3 bases are TGCGCCAGCAGCTTGGAGTCTTTCCGCATGAACACTGAAGCTTTCTTT. Residues: CASSLESFRMNTEAFF.

At least ten counts were recorded for this clonotype. This chain connects TRBV7-6 to TRBJ2-7; 8 bases line up with TRBD2. The CDR3 spans 14 residues. CDR1 and CDR2 (germline): SGHVS, FNYEAQ. Trimming took 4 bases from V and 2 from J; bases not matched to a gene: 4. The CDR3 is CASSSTSGAYEQYF. In nucleotides, the CDR3 is TGTGCCAGCAGCTCTACTAGCGGAGCCTACGAGCAGTACTTC. The full variable domain, with the rest looked up from reference TRBV7-6 and TRBJ2-7, is GAGVSQSPRYKVTKRGQDVALRCDPISGHVSLYWYRQALGQGPEFLTYFNYEAQQDKSGLPNDRFSAERPEGSISTLTIQRTEQRDSAMYRCASSSTSGAYEQYFGPGTRLTVT.

V is TRBV6-4 and J is TRBJ2-1, with 8 bases identical to TRBD2. Trimming took 4 bases from V and 4 from J; bases not matched to a gene: 6. Germline V lookup: CDR1 MRHNA, CDR2 SNTAGT. The CDR3 runs 15 residues. The CDR3 nucleotides read TGTGCCAGCAGTGCTTTAGCGGGACCTTACAATGAGCAGTTCTTC. Translating it yields CASSALAGPYNEQFF.

This clonotype was recorded a few times. The chain uses TRBV5-1 and TRBJ2-7; D possibly corresponds to TRBD2 (7 bases). Trimming left V 2 bases short and J 7 bases short, with 13 bases between. The CDR3 is 13 residues long. CDR1 is SGHRS, CDR2 YFSETQ, per germline. The CDR3 sequence: CASSFLQGGEQYF. DNA for the CDR3: TGCGCCAGCAGCTTCCTACAGGGAGGGGAGCAGTACTTC.

The V call is TRBV2, the J call TRBJ2-5; 7 bases line up with TRBD2. V trimming: 6 bases; J trimming: 1 base; junction bases outside the gene matches: 8. There are 15 residues in the CDR3. Looked up from germline, CDR1 is SNHLY and CDR2 is FYNNEI. In nucleotides, the CDR3 is TGTGCCAGCAGAGATAGACTAGCCCTCCAAGAGACCCAGTACTTC. It translates to CASRDRLALQETQYF.

The chain has TRBV15 and TRBJ2-3; weak D call: TRBD2 (5 bases). Germline V gene sequence: CDR1 LNHNV, CDR2 YYDKDF (reference sequence). Trimming pared 3 bases from V and 2 bases from J, leaving 9 bases between. The CDR3 length is 14 residues. The CDR3 sequence is CATSSTAATDTQYF. The CDR3 region has the DNA TGTGCCACCAGCAGCACAGCGGCCACAGATACGCAGTATTTT.

This clonotype was recorded a few times. This sequence joins TRBV7-9 and TRBJ2-1, with no clear D. The ends were cut back, 3 bases at V and 4 bases at J, with 4 bases in the middle. This CDR3 has 12 amino acids. Germline V gives CDR1 SEHNR, CDR2 FQNEAQ (reference sequence). Here the CDR3 reads CASSLSYNEQFF. CDR3 nucleotide sequence: TGTGCCAGCAGCTTGTCGTACAATGAGCAGTTCTTC. The variable domain in full, with the rest retrieved from reference TRBV7-9 and TRBJ2-1, is DTGVSQNPRHKITKRGQNVTFRCDPISEHNRLYWYRQTLGQGPEFLTYFQNEAQLEKSRLLSDRFSAERPKGSFSTLEIQRTEQGDSAMYLCASSLSYNEQFFGPGTRLTVL.

This clonotype turned up a few times. The rearrangement joins TRBV15 to TRBJ1-1; D not certain. Trimming stripped 1 base from V and 0 bases from J, with 3 bases between. Germline CDR1 is LNHNV and CDR2 is YYDKDF (reference sequence). The CDR3 runs to 13 residues. CDR3 protein: CATSRGVNTEAFF. Here the CDR3 DNA reads TGTGCCACCAGCAGAGGGGTGAACACTGAAGCTTTCTTT.

Many counts were recorded for this clonotype. This chain uses TRBV6-5 with TRBJ2-2; unclear D gene. Trimming stripped 5 bases from V and 1 base from J, with 11 bases between. This CDR3 has 15 residues. Germline CDR1 and CDR2: MNHEY and SVGAGI. The CDR3 here is CASSPKVMNTGELFF. CDR3 in DNA: TGTGCCAGCAGTCCAAAGGTTATGAACACCGGGGAGCTGTTTTTT.

There are a few counts of this clonotype. The gene calls are TRBV5-4 and TRBJ2-3; D ambiguous. V gave up 2 bases and J gave up 4 bases, with 14 bases separating them. This CDR3 has 15 amino acids. Germline-derived CDR1 and CDR2 are SGHNT and YYREEE (reference sequence). The CDR3 DNA sequence: TGTGCCAGCAGCTTACCGACTCGAGTAGCAGATACGCAGTATTTT. Amino acids: CASSLPTRVADTQYF.

The chain is built from TRBV10-2 and TRBJ2-7; 10 positions agree with TRBD2. CDR1 is WSHSY and CDR2 is SAAADI in the germline V gene. This CDR3 spans 14 amino acids. V gave up 4 bases and J gave up 0 bases; unmatched junction bases: 0. The CDR3 region is CASSGTSGSYEQYF. For the CDR3, the DNA is TGCGCCAGCAGTGGGACTAGCGGCTCCTACGAGCAGTACTTC.

This clonotype was recorded a few times. This chain joins TRBV3-1 and TRBJ1-1; D gene uncertain. Germline CDR1 and CDR2: LGHDT and YNNKEL (reference sequence). The germline V and J ends were trimmed by 1 base and 0 bases, with 12 bases remaining between them. This CDR3 region has 16 residues. CDR3: CASSQAPSSMNTEAFF. The CDR3 nucleotides are TGTGCCAGCAGCCAAGCCCCCAGTTCTATGAACACTGAAGCTTTCTTT.

The chain recombines TRBV5-1 with TRBJ1-2; perhaps TRBD1 as D (6 bases). The CDR3 has 14 amino acids. The V gene's germline CDR1 is SGHRS and CDR2 YFSETQ. Trimming shortened V by 3 bases and J by 4 bases, and 13 bases separated the two germline ends. The DNA for the CDR3 is TGCGCCAGCAGCTCCACAGGGCCCAGCTATGGCTACACCTTC. It codes for CASSSTGPSYGYTF.

This clonotype came up a few times. This chain connects TRBV5-4 to TRBJ2-1, with TRBD2 matching over 10 bases. The germline V gene encodes CDR1 SGHNT and CDR2 YYREEE (reference sequence). The length of the CDR3 is 17 residues. J lost 5 bases, V lost 2 bases, and 10 bases had no gene match. The CDR3 here is CASSLGGGLATHNEQFF. The CDR3 coding sequence is TGTGCCAGCAGCTTAGGGGGGGGACTAGCGACCCACAATGAGCAGTTCTTC.

The chain has TRBV6-2 or TRBV6-3 and TRBJ1-6, with 10 bases matching TRBD1. Looked up from germline, CDR1 is MNHEY and CDR2 is SVGEGT. V shed 7 bases and J 10 bases; nucleotides not matched to a gene: 10. This CDR3 contains 15 residues. The CDR3 loop is CASTKSGTGVSPLHF. The CDR3 DNA is TGTGCCAGCACTAAGTCCGGGACAGGGGTCTCACCCCTCCACTTT.

The chain couples TRBV20-1 to TRBJ2-1; the match to TRBD2 covers 10 bases. The CDR3 has 16 amino acids. J was trimmed by 1 base and V by 6 bases; bases with no gene match: 9. CDR1 DFQATT and CDR2 SNEGSKA come from the germline V gene (reference sequence). The CDR3 region is CSAGGSGRWSYNEQFF. CDR3 coding DNA: TGCAGTGCCGGGGGTAGCGGGAGGTGGTCCTACAATGAGCAGTTCTTC.

A few counts support this clonotype. This rearrangement joins TRBV2 to TRBJ2-6, with 8 bases aligning to TRBD1. CDR1 is SNHLY and CDR2 is FYNNEI in the germline V gene. This CDR3 has 14 residues. V lost 6 bases to trimming and J lost 2 bases; unmatched junction nucleotides: 0. DNA for the CDR3: TGTGCCAGCAGGGACAGGGCTGGGGCCAACGTCCTGACTTTC. Protein sequence: CASRDRAGANVLTF. Full variable domain (outside the CDR3, taken from reference TRBV2 and TRBJ2-6): EPEVTQTPSHQVTQMGQEVILRCVPISNHLYFYWYRQILGQKVEFLVSFYNNEISEKSEIFDDQFSVERPDGSNFTLKIRSTKLEDSAMYFCASRDRAGANVLTFGAGSRLTVL.

The CDR3 coding sequence is TGTGCCATCAGTGCAGGGGGAGAAGAGACCCAGTACTTC. This sequence encodes CAISAGGEETQYF. The chain recombines TRBV10-3 with TRBJ2-5, with 7 bases fitting TRBD1. CDR1 is ENHRY and CDR2 is SYGVKD in the germline V gene. The CDR3 extends over 13 amino acids. The trim removed 4 bases at V and 3 bases at J, leaving 2 bases unmatched.

To note about this clonotype: A much larger clone lies one base from this, so it may be a read error. The rearrangement joins TRBV9 to TRBJ2-3; tentative D call: TRBD2 (5 bases). CDR3 size: 17 residues. CDR1 is SGDLS and CDR2 is YYNGEE in the germline V gene. The ends were cut back, 0 bases at V and 0 bases at J, with 14 bases in the middle. The CDR3 is CASSVAQTTESTDTQYF. In DNA, the CDR3 is TGTGCCAGCAGCGTAGCTCAGACTACCGAAAGCACAGATACGCAGTATTTT.

This clonotype has just a few counts. J is TRBJ1-2 and V is TRBV19; tentatively, D is TRBD1 (5 bases). CDR1 and CDR2 from the germline V gene are LNHDA and SQIVND (reference sequence). The V and J ends lost 0 bases and 8 bases respectively, with 10 bases between them. The CDR3 has 13 residues. CDR3: CASSIDRDRGYTF. DNA for the CDR3: TGTGCCAGTAGTATAGACCGGGACCGCGGCTACACCTTC.

This clonotype was counted between two and nine times. This chain joins TRBV20-1 and TRBJ2-7; D is tentatively TRBD1 or TRBD2 (5 bases each). V was cut by 3 bases and J by 0 bases, with 12 bases left in between. The CDR3 covers 14 residues. CDR1 DFQATT and CDR2 SNEGSKA come from the germline V gene (reference sequence). The CDR3 loop reads CSASSGTTSYEQYF. The CDR3, as DNA: TGCAGTGCTAGCTCCGGGACCACCTCCTACGAGCAGTACTTC.

This clonotype is medium-sized within its sample. Here the CDR3 DNA reads TGCAGCGTTGTCGGGCAGGATCAAGAGACCCAGTACTTC. Protein product: CSVVGQDQETQYF. The gene calls are TRBV29-1 and TRBJ2-5, with unresolved D. Germline-derived CDR1 and CDR2 are SQVTM and ANQGSEA. This CDR3 is 13 amino acids long. Between the trimmed V and J ends, which lost 4 bases and 2 bases, there was a span of 11 bases.

This clonotype was observed at least ten times. The V call is TRBV10-2, the J call TRBJ1-5; no definite D call. The V gene lost 5 bases and the J gene lost 0 bases, with 8 bases spanning the gap. The CDR3 length is 14 residues. Germline V gene sequence: CDR1 WSHSY, CDR2 SAAADI. CDR3 sequence reads: CASSKETSNQPQHF. DNA for the CDR3: TGCGCCAGCAGTAAAGAAACTAGCAATCAGCCCCAGCATTTT.

Ten or more counts support this clonotype. V gene TRBV7-2 combines with J gene TRBJ2-3, with 7 nucleotides matching TRBD2. Unmatched junction bases numbered 4, after V lost 5 bases and J lost 2 bases. The CDR3 spans 14 residues. Germline assignment: CDR1 SGHTA and CDR2 FQGNSA. CDR3 in DNA: TGTGCCAGCAGCCGCAGCGGGACCACAGATACGCAGTATTTT. It specifies CASSRSGTTDTQYF.

The V and J genes are TRBV19 and TRBJ1-5, with D maybe TRBD1 (6 bases). From germline, CDR1 is LNHDA and CDR2 SQIVND (reference sequence). V dropped 5 bases and J dropped 3 bases, with 11 bases sitting between them. This CDR3 comprises 14 residues. The CDR3 region is CASSVRGYNQPQHF. For the CDR3, the DNA is TGTGCCAGTAGTGTCAGGGGTTACAATCAGCCCCAGCATTTT. Full variable domain (remainder filled in from reference TRBV19 and TRBJ1-5): DGGITQSPKYLFRKEGQNVTLSCEQNLNHDAMYWYRQDPGQGLRLIYYSQIVNDFQKGDIAEGYSVSREKKESFPLTVTSAQKNPTAFYLCASSVRGYNQPQHFGDGTRLSIL.

This CDR3 is CATSRARGTGVGYNSPLHF. CDR3 coding DNA: TGTGCCACCAGCAGAGCCCGTGGGACAGGGGTTGGCTATAATTCACCCCTCCACTTT. This chain joins TRBV15 and TRBJ1-6; 10 positions agree with TRBD1. Germline lookup yields CDR1 LNHNV and CDR2 YYDKDF (reference sequence). With V trimmed by 1 base and J by 3 bases, 9 bases remained unmatched. This CDR3 region has 19 residues.

This clonotype was recorded many times. The chain employs TRBV11-2 and TRBJ2-5, with no clear D. Germline assignment: CDR1 SGHAT and CDR2 FQNNGV. Between the trimmed V and J ends, which lost 5 bases and 4 bases, there was a span of 11 bases. The CDR3 runs to 13 residues. The CDR3 protein is CASSVWGGETQYF. As DNA, the CDR3 is TGTGCCAGCAGCGTATGGGGTGGAGAGACCCAGTACTTC.